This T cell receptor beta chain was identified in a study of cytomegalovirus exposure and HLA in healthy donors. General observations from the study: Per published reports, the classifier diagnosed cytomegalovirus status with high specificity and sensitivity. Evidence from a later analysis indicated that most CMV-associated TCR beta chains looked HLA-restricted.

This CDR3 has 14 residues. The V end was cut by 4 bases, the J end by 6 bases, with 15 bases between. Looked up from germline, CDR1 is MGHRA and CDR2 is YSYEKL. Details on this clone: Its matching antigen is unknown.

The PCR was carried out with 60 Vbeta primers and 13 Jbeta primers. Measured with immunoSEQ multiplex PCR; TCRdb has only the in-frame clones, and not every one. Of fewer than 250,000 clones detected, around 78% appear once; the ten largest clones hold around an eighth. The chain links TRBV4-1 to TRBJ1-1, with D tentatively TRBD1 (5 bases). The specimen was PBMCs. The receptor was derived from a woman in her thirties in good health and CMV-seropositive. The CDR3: CASSRNRGEAEAFF. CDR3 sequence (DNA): TGCGCCAGCAGCCGTAATAGGGGCGAGGCTGAAGCTTTCTTT.